This T cell receptor beta chain stems from a study of blood T cell repertoires in COVID-19 (dated by TCRdb to about 2020). Background for the entire study: The collaborator samples originated in the United States, Italy and Spain and spanned the acute and convalescent phases of COVID-19. The dataset comprised deeply sampled blood TCRbeta repertoires from subjects exposed to, actively infected with, or recovered from COVID-19. The samples were drawn from the first 160 participants of the ongoing ImmuneRACE study and from 1,254 subjects provided by 6 global collaborators. Where HLA class I and class II types were available, the types were taken from metadata supplied by the sample provider, not from assay-based typing. The prospective study material was composed of cDNA or gDNA derived from T cells, B-cell-depleted T cells, or PBMCs. Nearly every sample came with metadata listing a de-identified subject ID, COVID-19 status, age in years and sex. The repertoires were released in a freely available public database meant as a resource for research on the immune response to SARS-CoV-2.

Whole blood was collected in K2EDTA tubes by collaborating institutions according to the institutions' own protocols. Collaborator samples were shipped for TCRbeta analysis as frozen whole blood, isolated PBMCs, or DNA extracted from either sample type. Paper-wide results and their limitations: The amount of clinical and demographic metadata varied by source and participant and was provided uncurated.

This clone came up once. There is no known antigen for this receptor. No much larger clonotype is one base removed from it; base qualities were not supplied. The immunoSEQ Assay, a bias-controlled multiplex PCR, was used to amplify TCRbeta CDR3 regions from genomic DNA. As for the original processing: The number of nucleated cells in each sample was estimated by amplification of reference gene primers within the assay. To quantify the absolute abundance of each unique TCRbeta CDR3 rearrangement, sequence reads were collapsed and filtered. Productive Simpson clonality was computed per sample as the square root of Simpson's diversity index over productive rearrangements. TCRdb carries this immuneACCESS record with in-frame sequences only. Its versions omit some clonotypes, under half of them owing to an unresolved V gene in the studies checked, with the rest unexplained. The V and J calls and the clone size are those of that table, but D and trimming were determined from the DNA. This sample lists 25,000 to 30,000 clones; 70% to 90% were detected once. The ten biggest clones cover 5.9% of the sample.

V gives up 10 bases and J gives up 4 bases, and the segment between their germline ends measures 8 bases. Based on the germline V gene, the CDR1 and CDR2 sequences are SGHAT and FQNNGV. From the cysteine up to the phenylalanine, the CDR3 has a length of 12 residues. This entry keeps only the CDR3 DNA: 36 bases, framed from base 1. The rearranged segments are TRBV11-2 and TRBJ2-6, with the D gene not clear enough to name. The sequenced sample consisted of peripheral blood. The receptor was isolated from a human donor in a cohort sampled during active COVID-19. CDR3 region: CATAGGANVLTF. Read as DNA, the sequence is TGTGCCACCGCAGGAGGGGCCAACGTCCTGACTTTC.